Following are 15 T cell receptor beta chains from one sample sequenced in a study of technical replicates of blood from four donors. Profiled with immunoSEQ multiplex PCR; TCRdb holds only in-frame clones, not every one. The repertoire holds tens of thousands of clones, approximately 92% seen once, with approximately 0.4% in the top ten. Input material: T cells isolated from PBMCs. Receptor source: a human donor in good health. Some clones in this sample may be carry-over from other donors' samples.

About this clone: Other DNA variants within this sample encode the same CDR3. J is TRBJ2-1 and V is TRBV9, with D unresolved. V was clipped by 3 bases and J by 0 bases, with 7 bases between them. This CDR3 is built from 14 residues. Per the germline V gene, CDR1 is SGDLS and CDR2 is YYNGEE. The CDR3 DNA sequence: TGTGCCAGCAGCGAGGAGAGCTCCTACAATGAGCAGTTCTTC. Amino acids: CASSEESSYNEQFF. Looking up the rest from reference TRBV9 and TRBJ2-1 gives the full variable domain: DSGVTQTPKHLITATGQRVTLRCSPRSGDLSVYWYQQSLDQGLQFLIQYYNGEERAKGNILERFSAQQFPDLHSELNLSSLELGDSALYFCASSEESSYNEQFFGPGTRLTVL.

The rearrangement joins TRBV2 to TRBJ2-1; 13 nucleotides align to TRBD2. Germline loops: CDR1 SNHLY, CDR2 FYNNEI. There are 14 residues in the CDR3. The ends lost 10 bases at V and 5 bases at J; junction bases unmatched: 5. The chain's CDR3 is CANKGLAGHNEQFF. The CDR3 DNA sequence: TGTGCCAACAAGGGACTAGCGGGGCACAATGAGCAGTTCTTC.

This chain uses TRBV4-1 with TRBJ1-5; tentative D call: TRBD1 (5 bases). Trimming shortened V by 6 bases and J by 1 base, and 10 bases separated the two germline ends. Germline CDR1 is MGHRA and CDR2 is YSYEKL. The CDR3 sequence is 14 residues long. CDR3: CASSQPGSNQPQHF. The CDR3 coding sequence is TGCGCCAGCAGTCAACCAGGGAGCAATCAGCCCCAGCATTTT.

The chain uses TRBV28 and TRBJ2-7; 9 bases line up with TRBD2. This CDR3 is built from 16 residues. The ends lost 3 bases at V and 4 bases at J; junction bases unmatched: 10. Per germline, CDR1 MDHEN and CDR2 SYDVKM. Here the CDR3 DNA reads TGTGCCAGCAGTTTCGGACCCAGTAGCGGGAGTTACGAGCAGTACTTC. Encoded protein: CASSFGPSSGSYEQYF.

The chain is built from TRBV7-6 and TRBJ2-7; perhaps TRBD1 as D (6 bases). Trimming stripped 4 bases from V and 2 bases from J, with 12 bases between. Germline-derived CDR1 and CDR2 are SGHVS and FNYEAQ. This CDR3 contains 14 residues. The CDR3 nucleotides are TGTGCCAGCAGCTCCTTGACAGGCACCTACGAGCAGTACTTC. Protein sequence: CASSSLTGTYEQYF.

The rearrangement uses TRBV5-6 and TRBJ1-1; D might be TRBD1 (5 bases). There are 15 residues in the CDR3. From germline, CDR1 is SGHDT and CDR2 YYEEEE. V was clipped by 1 base and J by 0 bases, with 10 bases between them. The CDR3 region has the DNA TGTGCCAGCAGCTTGCCCCGGGGGGTGAACACTGAAGCTTTCTTT. It specifies CASSLPRGVNTEAFF.

The V and J genes are TRBV4-1 and TRBJ2-7; 8 nucleotides line up with TRBD1. This CDR3 has 14 amino acids. The junction had 6 bases not matched to a gene; V was cut back by 3 bases and J by 5 bases. Germline V lookup: CDR1 MGHRA, CDR2 YSYEKL. This CDR3 reads CASSQGDRSNEQYF. The CDR3 region has the DNA TGCGCCAGCAGCCAGGGGGACAGGTCGAACGAGCAGTACTTC.

In this sample, this clone turned up once. This chain joins TRBV27 and TRBJ2-7; 8 bases map to TRBD2. CDR3 length equals 14 residues. The germline gives CDR1 MNHEY, CDR2 SMNVEV (reference sequence). Losses at the gene ends were 7 bases for V and 0 bases for J; bases not matched to a gene: 5. CDR3 loop: CASKTGTSSYEQYF. The CDR3 nucleotides read TGTGCCAGCAAAACCGGGACTAGCTCCTACGAGCAGTACTTC.

The CDR3 DNA is TGTGCCAGCAGCTTAGAGCTATCCACCGGGGAGCTGTTTTTT. Its protein product is CASSLELSTGELFF. The V gene is TRBV11-2, the J gene TRBJ2-2; no firm D call. V was shortened by 0 bases and J by 4 bases, with 6 bases between the two germline ends. Germline CDR1 SGHAT, CDR2 FQNNGV. CDR3 size: 14 residues.

J is TRBJ2-1 and V is TRBV30; D may be TRBD2 (6 bases). Trimming stripped 4 bases from V and 2 bases from J, with 12 bases between. CDR1 is GTSNPN and CDR2 is SVGIG in the germline V gene (reference sequence). The CDR3 totals 14 residues. CDR3 protein: CAWMRGTPYNEQFF. In DNA, the CDR3 is TGTGCCTGGATGCGGGGAACCCCCTACAATGAGCAGTTCTTC.

The chain carries TRBV7-6 and TRBJ1-1; 7 bases are shared with TRBD1. The CDR3 extends over 14 amino acids. Germline CDR1 reads SGHVS; CDR2 reads FNYEAQ. V dropped 4 bases and J dropped 0; count of bases not matched to a gene: 2. The CDR3, as DNA: TGTGCCAGCAGCTATCAGGGGGTGAACACTGAAGCTTTCTTT. This codes for CASSYQGVNTEAFF.

This chain uses TRBV4-3 with TRBJ1-1; 7 positions match TRBD1. J lost 6 bases, V lost 4 bases, and 11 bases had no gene match. Germline CDR1 reads LGHNA; CDR2 reads YSLEER. The CDR3 has 15 amino acids. This CDR3 reads CASSLHSGTDAEAFF. CDR3 in DNA: TGCGCCAGCAGCCTCCATTCCGGGACAGATGCTGAAGCTTTCTTT.

The V call is TRBV19, the J call TRBJ1-4; TRBD1 agrees at 7 bases. V dropped 5 bases and J dropped 1; count of bases not matched to a gene: 4. The germline gives CDR1 LNHDA, CDR2 SQIVND (reference sequence). The CDR3 covers 15 residues. The CDR3 reads CASSFRQGTNEKLFF. The DNA for the CDR3 is TGTGCCAGTAGTTTCCGACAGGGAACTAATGAAAAACTGTTTTTT.

The gene calls are TRBV28 and TRBJ2-7; 7 bases line up with TRBD1. There are 15 residues in the CDR3. V lost 6 bases, J lost 0 bases, and 8 bases stayed unmatched. CDR1 is MDHEN and CDR2 is SYDVKM in the germline V gene. The DNA of the CDR3 is TGTGCCAGCAGCGAAATCCGGGACAGCTCCTACGAGCAGTACTTC. This encodes CASSEIRDSSYEQYF. The full variable domain, completed using reference TRBV28 and TRBJ2-7, is DVKVTQSSRYLVKRTGEKVFLECVQDMDHENMFWYRQDPGLGLRLIYFSYDVKMKEKGDIPEGYSVSREKKERFSLILESASTNQTSMYLCASSEIRDSSYEQYFGPGTRLTVT.

V usage is TRBV30 and J usage is TRBJ2-7; 10 nucleotides align to TRBD2. V shed 0 bases, J shed 6 bases, and the junction held 2 bases outside the gene matches. The CDR3 runs 13 residues. In germline, CDR1 is GTSNPN, CDR2 SVGIG (reference sequence). The CDR3 spells CAWSVAGGFEQYF. DNA for the CDR3: TGTGCCTGGAGTGTAGCGGGAGGGTTCGAGCAGTACTTC.